These 26 T cell receptor beta chains originate from one sample sequenced in a study of cytomegalovirus exposure and HLA in healthy donors. The PCR contained 60 Vbeta and 13 Jbeta primers. Clones were read by immunoSEQ multiplex PCR, and TCRdb kept only the in-frame ones, dropping some. The sample totals around 200,000 clones. Source material: PBMCs. All receptors come from a woman under 30 in good health and CMV-seropositive.

V is TRBV30 and J is TRBJ2-5, with D maybe TRBD1 (6 bases). The J call is uncertain, as TRBJ2-7 better fits the DNA end. The CDR3 runs 13 residues. Germline CDR1 GTSNPN, CDR2 SVGIG (reference sequence). Here the CDR3 DNA reads TGTGCCGTCCTACAGGGTTCCCACTACGAGCAGTACTTC. This translates into CAVLQGSHYEQYF.

V is TRBV4-1 and J is TRBJ1-5, with unresolved D. Germline V lookup: CDR1 MGHRA, CDR2 YSYEKL. This CDR3 region has 15 residues. The V end was cut by 4 bases, the J end by 4 bases, with 14 bases between. The CDR3 is CASSPENGKNQPQHF. For the CDR3, the DNA is TGCGCCAGCAGCCCAGAGAACGGGAAGAATCAGCCCCAGCATTTT.

V is TRBV13 and J is TRBJ2-1; TRBD2 aligns across 10 bases. Trimming removed 6 bases from V and 5 bases from J; junction bases left unmatched: 7. Per germline, CDR1 PRHDT and CDR2 FYEKMQ (reference sequence). The CDR3 covers 15 residues. CDR3 protein: CASSPGLATHNEQFF. DNA for the CDR3: TGTGCCAGCAGTCCGGGACTAGCGACTCACAATGAGCAGTTCTTC.

As concerns this clone: An end of the junction does not agree with germline; a read error may underlie this. The chain joins TRBV5-6 to TRBJ1-1; the D is unclear. This CDR3 is 13 amino acids long. The germline V gene has CDR1 SGHDT and CDR2 YYEEEE. CDR3 protein: CASSLKLSLQARF. In nucleotides, the CDR3 is TGTGCCAGCAGCTTGAAGCTGAGTCTCCAGGCACGATTT. Using reference TRBV5-6 and TRBJ1-1 for the parts outside the CDR3, the full variable domain is DAGVTQSPTHLIKTRGQQVTLRCSPKSGHDTVSWYQQALGQGPQFIFQYYEEEERQRGNFPDRFSGHQFPNYSSELNVNALLLGDSALYLCASSLKLSLQARFGQGTRLTVV.

The genes are TRBV7-6 and TRBJ1-2; TRBD1 matches at 12 bases. The V segment lost 5 bases and the J segment 7 bases; nucleotides outside the gene matches: 2. The length of the CDR3 is 13 residues. Germline V gives CDR1 SGHVS, CDR2 FNYEAQ. The CDR3 spells CASSQGQGAGYTF. CDR3 DNA sequence: TGTGCCAGCAGCCAGGGACAGGGGGCTGGCTACACCTTC.

The V call is TRBV6-6, the J call TRBJ2-7; 7 positions agree with TRBD1. The CDR3 runs to 14 residues. V was clipped by 6 bases and J by 0 bases; unmatched bases: 5. Germline loops: CDR1 MNHNY, CDR2 SVGAGI (reference sequence). The CDR3 loop is CASRPGGNSYEQYF. The CDR3 DNA reads as TGTGCCAGCAGGCCAGGGGGAAACTCCTACGAGCAGTACTTC.

The chain uses TRBV5-8 and TRBJ2-3, with D unclear. V dropped 2 bases and J dropped 1 base, with 8 bases sitting between them. Germline assignment: CDR1 SGHTS and CDR2 YDEGEE. The CDR3 is 14 amino acids. CDR3 bases: TGTGCCAGCAGCTTACGGCGGCGCACAGATACGCAGTATTTT. It codes for CASSLRRRTDTQYF.

V is TRBV19 and J is TRBJ1-4; D is perhaps TRBD1 (6 bases). CDR3 length: 14 amino acids. V shed 5 bases and J shed 10 bases, with 17 bases lying between them. The germline V gene has CDR1 LNHDA and CDR2 SQIVND (reference sequence). CDR3 in DNA: TGTGCCAGTAGTCAACAGGGACGTTTCGGAAAACTGTTTTTT. Translation gives CASSQQGRFGKLFF.

The CDR3 region has the DNA TGTGCCAGCAGCCTGCGGGCAGGGACATCCTACGAGCAGTACTTC. Protein: CASSLRAGTSYEQYF. The chain employs TRBV9 and TRBJ2-7, with D tentatively TRBD1 (6 bases). Germline loops: CDR1 SGDLS, CDR2 YYNGEE. V was pared by 4 bases and J by 1 base, with 15 bases between. The CDR3 is 15 amino acids.

The chain recombines TRBV29-1 with TRBJ1-2, with 10 bases lining up with TRBD1. The ends lost 7 bases at V and 7 bases at J; junction bases unmatched: 6. The CDR3 is made up of 12 amino acids. Germline CDR1 and CDR2: SQVTM and ANQGSEA. CDR3 residues: CSAPTGGSGYTF. The CDR3 DNA reads as TGCAGCGCACCGACAGGGGGCAGTGGCTACACCTTC.

The chain's CDR3 is CASSQGAGAYEQYF. The DNA for the CDR3 is TGTGCCAGCAGCCAGGGGGCGGGAGCATACGAGCAGTACTTC. The genes are TRBV7-2 and TRBJ2-7, with a weak D call TRBD1 (8 bases). CDR1 SGHTA and CDR2 FQGNSA come from the germline V gene. The CDR3 has 14 residues. Trimming removed 5 bases from V and 4 bases from J, with 15 bases in between.

The CDR3 sequence: CASSLDGPGTEAFF. Written as DNA, the CDR3 is TGTGCCAGCAGTTTAGATGGTCCGGGCACTGAAGCTTTCTTT. This chain joins TRBV27 and TRBJ1-1; D gene uncertain. The CDR3 is made up of 14 amino acids. Germline loops: CDR1 MNHEY, CDR2 SMNVEV (reference sequence). Trimming removed 2 bases from V and 4 bases from J, with 11 bases in between.

The chain links TRBV9 to TRBJ2-1, with TRBD2 as a possible D gene (8 bases). Germline CDR1 reads SGDLS; CDR2 reads YYNGEE. The CDR3 is made up of 16 amino acids. Trimming cost V 2 bases and J 6 bases, with 18 bases left between them. This CDR3 reads CASSVQGGLVGNEQFF. In DNA, the CDR3 is TGTGCCAGCAGCGTGCAGGGGGGACTAGTTGGCAATGAGCAGTTCTTC.

CDR3 region: CSARVNEQFF. CDR3 sequence (DNA): TGCAGTGCTAGAGTAAATGAGCAGTTCTTC. This sequence joins TRBV20-1 and TRBJ2-1; no definite D call. Trimming took 1 base from V and 7 from J, leaving 2 bases between them. CDR1 is DFQATT and CDR2 is SNEGSKA in the germline V gene (reference sequence). The CDR3 is 10 residues long.

This rearrangement joins TRBV15 to TRBJ2-3, with a tentative D call TRBD2 (6 bases). Looked up from germline, CDR1 is LNHNV and CDR2 is YYDKDF (reference sequence). The CDR3 consists of 16 residues. Trimming cost V 0 bases and J 3 bases, with 13 bases left between them. The CDR3 coding sequence is TGTGCCACCAGCAGAGAGGCGGGGAGTGGTACAGATACGCAGTATTTT. Translated: CATSREAGSGTDTQYF.

The rearrangement uses TRBV30 and TRBJ2-5; TRBD1 aligns across 8 bases. The V and J ends lost 5 bases and 5 bases, in that order; junction bases with no gene match: 22. Germline CDR1 reads GTSNPN; CDR2 reads SVGIG (reference sequence). The CDR3 length is 18 residues. DNA for the CDR3: TGTGCCTGGGACCGGGGACCCCCCGGGACAGGCTTGGGGGAGACCCAGTACTTC. Protein product: CAWDRGPPGTGLGETQYF.

The chain has TRBV4-2 and TRBJ1-5; a weak D match, TRBD1 (5 bases). This CDR3 region has 16 residues. Trimming stripped 4 bases from V and 8 bases from J, with 21 bases between. Germline V CDR1 and CDR2: LGHNA, YNFKEQ. This CDR3 reads CASSPPRAGSGKPQHF. The CDR3 bases are TGTGCCAGCAGCCCCCCCCGGGCAGGCTCAGGGAAGCCCCAGCATTTT.

The chain joins TRBV7-7 to TRBJ2-7; no clear D gene. Germline V gene lookup returns CDR1 SSHAT and CDR2 FNYEAQ (reference sequence). Trimming stripped 1 base from V and 6 bases from J, with 10 bases between. The CDR3 is 13 residues long. CDR3 DNA: TGTGCCAGCAGCTTAGGGGCCCGTTCCGAGCAGTACTTC. Its translation is CASSLGARSEQYF.

The V gene is TRBV19, the J gene TRBJ1-1; D call uncertain. Trimming took 3 bases from V and 7 from J, leaving 12 bases between them. CDR1 is LNHDA and CDR2 is SQIVND in the germline V gene (reference sequence). The CDR3 contains 13 residues. The chain's CDR3 is CASSIPPSGEAFF. In DNA form, the CDR3 reads TGTGCCAGTAGTATCCCCCCCAGCGGTGAAGCTTTCTTT.

The rearrangement links TRBV18 to TRBJ2-3; D gene unclear. Germline V gene lookup returns CDR1 KGHSH and CDR2 LQKENI. The CDR3 loop spans 13 amino acids. Trimming took off 8 bases at V and 0 bases at J, with 9 bases between the two ends. Here the CDR3 reads CASLVTSTDTQYF. The DNA of the CDR3 is TGTGCCAGCCTGGTCACTAGCACAGATACGCAGTATTTT.

The chain links TRBV7-6 to TRBJ2-3; D gene uncertain. The CDR3 extends over 14 amino acids. The V end was cut by 5 bases, the J end by 0 bases, with 9 bases between. The V gene's germline CDR1 is SGHVS and CDR2 FNYEAQ. CDR3 region: CASSDPGSTDTQYF. CDR3 DNA sequence: TGTGCCAGCAGCGATCCCGGTAGCACAGATACGCAGTATTTT.

The chain is built from TRBV7-8 and TRBJ1-4; D perhaps matches TRBD1 (5 bases). The ends were cut back, 2 bases at V and 8 bases at J, with 12 bases in the middle. The germline V gene has CDR1 SGHVS and CDR2 FQNEAQ. The CDR3 consists of 14 residues. The CDR3 sequence: CASSLRGLGEKLFF. The CDR3 region has the DNA TGTGCCAGCAGCTTACGGGGGTTAGGCGAAAAACTGTTTTTT.

V and J are TRBV7-3 and TRBJ1-6; D gene unclear. Germline lookup yields CDR1 SGHTA and CDR2 FQGTGA. The V gene lost 3 bases and the J gene lost 4 bases, with 13 bases spanning the gap. The CDR3 is made up of 16 amino acids. The CDR3 nucleotides are TGTGCCAGCAGCTTCGATCGCCCGGGATATAATTCACCCCTCCACTTT. As protein: CASSFDRPGYNSPLHF.

V is TRBV19 and J is TRBJ1-2; TRBD1 might be the D (6 bases). CDR3 length equals 17 residues. Germline CDR1 is LNHDA and CDR2 is SQIVND (reference sequence). V lost 8 bases, J lost 5 bases, and 27 bases lay in between. The CDR3 nucleotides read TGTGCCAGTCACGTTCCCACCCTCGGCAGGGGAGAGTATGGCTACACCTTC. Its protein product is CASHVPTLGRGEYGYTF.

CDR3 nucleotide sequence: TGCGCCAGCAGACCCGGACAGGGCCTAATGAACACTGAAGCTTTCTTT. Protein product: CASRPGQGLMNTEAFF. The chain recombines TRBV5-1 with TRBJ1-1, with 8 positions matching TRBD1. This CDR3 is built from 16 residues. Germline V gene data show CDR1 as SGHRS and CDR2 as YFSETQ. V lost 5 bases, J lost 0 bases, and 9 bases stayed unmatched.

This rearrangement joins TRBV28 to TRBJ1-1; TRBD1 matches at 7 bases. Per germline, CDR1 MDHEN and CDR2 SYDVKM. The CDR3 length is 15 residues. The V and J ends lost 4 bases and 0 bases, in that order; junction bases with no gene match: 5. This CDR3 reads CASSSTGDVNTEAFF. For the CDR3, the DNA is TGTGCCAGCAGTTCTACAGGGGACGTGAACACTGAAGCTTTCTTT. The variable domain in full, completed from reference TRBV28 and TRBJ1-1, reads DVKVTQSSRYLVKRTGEKVFLECVQDMDHENMFWYRQDPGLGLRLIYFSYDVKMKEKGDIPEGYSVSREKKERFSLILESASTNQTSMYLCASSSTGDVNTEAFFGQGTRLTVV.